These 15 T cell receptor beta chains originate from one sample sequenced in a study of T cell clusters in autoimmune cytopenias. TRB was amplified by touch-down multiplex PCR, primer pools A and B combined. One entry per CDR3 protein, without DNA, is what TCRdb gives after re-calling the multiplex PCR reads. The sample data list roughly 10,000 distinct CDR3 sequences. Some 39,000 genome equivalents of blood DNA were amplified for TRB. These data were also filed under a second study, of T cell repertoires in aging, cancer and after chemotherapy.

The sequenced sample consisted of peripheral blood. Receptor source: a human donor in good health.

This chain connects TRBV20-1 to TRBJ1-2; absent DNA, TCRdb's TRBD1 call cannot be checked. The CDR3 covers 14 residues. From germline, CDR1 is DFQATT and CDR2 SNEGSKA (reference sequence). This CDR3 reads CSASGGGYNYGYTF.

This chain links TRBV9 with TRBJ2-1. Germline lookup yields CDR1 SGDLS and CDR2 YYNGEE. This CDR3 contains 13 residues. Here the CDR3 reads CASSVVGTSEQFF. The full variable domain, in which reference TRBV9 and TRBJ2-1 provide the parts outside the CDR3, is DSGVTQTPKHLITATGQRVTLRCSPRSGDLSVYWYQQSLDQGLQFLIQYYNGEERAKGNILERFSAQQFPDLHSELNLSSLELGDSALYFCASSVVGTSEQFFGPGTRLTVL.

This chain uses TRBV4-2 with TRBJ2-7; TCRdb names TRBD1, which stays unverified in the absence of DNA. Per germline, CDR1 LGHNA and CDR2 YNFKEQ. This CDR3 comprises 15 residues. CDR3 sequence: CASSQDHPGSYEQYF.

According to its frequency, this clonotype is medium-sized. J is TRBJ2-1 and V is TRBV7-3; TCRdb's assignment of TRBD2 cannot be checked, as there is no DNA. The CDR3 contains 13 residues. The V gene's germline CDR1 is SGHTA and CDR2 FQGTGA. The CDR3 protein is CASSAGLGNEQFF.

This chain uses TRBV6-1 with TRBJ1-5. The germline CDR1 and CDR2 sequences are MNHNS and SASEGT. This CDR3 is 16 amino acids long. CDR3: CASSGPSGYSNQPQHF.

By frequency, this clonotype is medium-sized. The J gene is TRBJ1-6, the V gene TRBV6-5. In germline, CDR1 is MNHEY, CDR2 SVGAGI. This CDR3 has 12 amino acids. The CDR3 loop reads CASKSWNSPLHF.

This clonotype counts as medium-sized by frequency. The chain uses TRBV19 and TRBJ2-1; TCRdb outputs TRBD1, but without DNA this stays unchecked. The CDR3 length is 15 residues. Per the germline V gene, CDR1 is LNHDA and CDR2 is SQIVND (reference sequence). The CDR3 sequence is CASSAPRDRGNEQFF.

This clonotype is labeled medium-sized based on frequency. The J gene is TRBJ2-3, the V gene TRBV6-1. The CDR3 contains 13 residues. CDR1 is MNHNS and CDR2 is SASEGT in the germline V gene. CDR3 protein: CASRDSGTDTQYF.

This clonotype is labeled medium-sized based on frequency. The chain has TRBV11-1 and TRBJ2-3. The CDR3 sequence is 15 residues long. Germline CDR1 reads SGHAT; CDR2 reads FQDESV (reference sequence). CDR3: CASSLSDLSTDTQYF.

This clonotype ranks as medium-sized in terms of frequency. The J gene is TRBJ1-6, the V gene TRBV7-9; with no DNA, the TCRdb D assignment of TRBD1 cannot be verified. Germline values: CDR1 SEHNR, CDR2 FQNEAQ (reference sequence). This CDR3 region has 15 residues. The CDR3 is CASSPTGQGNSPLHF.

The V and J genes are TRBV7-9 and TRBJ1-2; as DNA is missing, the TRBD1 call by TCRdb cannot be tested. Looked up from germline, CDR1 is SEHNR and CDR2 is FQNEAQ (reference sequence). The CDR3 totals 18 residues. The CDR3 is CASSPPPSRWTANYGYTF.

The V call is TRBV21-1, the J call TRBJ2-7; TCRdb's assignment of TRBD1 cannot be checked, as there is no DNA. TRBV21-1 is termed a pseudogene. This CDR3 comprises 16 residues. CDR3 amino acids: CASSMLVQGDPYEQYF.

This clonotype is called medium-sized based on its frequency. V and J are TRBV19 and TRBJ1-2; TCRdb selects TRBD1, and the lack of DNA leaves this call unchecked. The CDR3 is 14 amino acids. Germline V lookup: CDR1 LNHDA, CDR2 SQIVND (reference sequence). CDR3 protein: CATTPQSANYGYTF.

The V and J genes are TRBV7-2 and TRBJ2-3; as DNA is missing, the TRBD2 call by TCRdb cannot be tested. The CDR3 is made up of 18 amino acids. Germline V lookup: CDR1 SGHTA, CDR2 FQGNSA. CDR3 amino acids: CARSSSCPEGSYTDTQYF.

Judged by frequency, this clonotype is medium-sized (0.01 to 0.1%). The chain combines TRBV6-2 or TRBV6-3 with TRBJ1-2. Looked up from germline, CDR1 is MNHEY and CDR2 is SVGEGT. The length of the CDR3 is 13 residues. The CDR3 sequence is CASSSDGGYGYTF.